The clone carrying this T cell receptor beta chain was observed many times. Its antigen is unidentified. The data were obtained in a study of regulatory T cells in long-lasting Graves disease. For TCR beta, libraries came from iRepertoire HTBI primers and Arm-PCR of CDR3 regions. MiXCR, run by TCRdb on the multiplex PCR reads, gives a single entry per CDR3 protein. Of 300,000 to 400,000 distinct CDR3 sequences listed, 15% to 20% were seen once; the top ten hold approximately 31%. Stated time point: persistent/refractory GD, antithyroid drugs over 5 years with positive TRAb. Researchers made the TCR library from RNA that was extracted from PBMCs. Patients came through an endocrinology department, and that department was in Xi'an, China. The study, taken as a whole, reports: Patients whose Graves' disease persisted exhibited lower TCR diversity than those newly diagnosed. Persistent patients had a count of shared public clonotypes (more than 2,500) that exceeded that of new patients (around 1,000).

The CDR3 has 17 amino acids. Germline assignment: CDR1 MDHEN and CDR2 SYDVKM. V was cut by 4 bases and J by 7 bases, with 23 bases left in between. The gene calls are TRBV28 and TRBJ1-5; unclear D gene. Here the sequenced sample was peripheral blood mononuclear cells (PBMCs), taken when the disease was refractory, from a patient treated with antithyroid drugs. This TCR came from a female donor with Graves disease. The CDR3 nucleotides are TGTGCCAGCAGTTCCCTTCGTCGCGGACGGACCGGGCAGCCCCAGCATTTT. It specifies CASSSLRRGRTGQPQHF.